One sample yielded the 7 T cell receptor beta chains listed below, sequenced in a study of T cell repertoires in cytomegalovirus infection. Each CDR3 protein is one row after TCRdb ran MiXCR on the reads. The sample has 70,000 or so distinct CDR3 sequences, about 30% seen once. These receptors' antigens are unknown. The material was CD8+ T cells from cultured PBMCs, obtained from culture after CMV antigen stimulation. These receptors all come from a human donor in good health (CMV status not recorded). Some clones in this sample may be carry-over from other donors' samples.

The CDR3 is CASSLEQGKEQFF. CDR3 in DNA: TGTGCCAGCAGCTTGGAACAGGGGAAGGAGCAGTTCTTC. The V and J genes are TRBV11-2 and TRBJ2-1; 7 bases fit TRBD1. There are 13 residues in the CDR3. V lost 3 bases and J lost 10; bases outside the gene matches: 6. In germline, CDR1 is SGHAT, CDR2 FQNNGV.

This clonotype was seen repeatedly, ten times or more. The chain uses TRBV5-6 and TRBJ2-3, with D hard to call. Germline V CDR1 and CDR2: SGHDT, YYEEEE. This CDR3 has 15 amino acids. With 0 bases removed from V and 2 bases from J, the gap between germline ends came to 10 bases. In DNA form, the CDR3 reads TGTGCCAGCAGCTTGGACAGAATCAACACAGATACGCAGTATTTT. Amino acids: CASSLDRINTDTQYF.

The V call is TRBV7-9, the J call TRBJ2-1; 10 positions agree with TRBD2. Germline lookup yields CDR1 SEHNR and CDR2 FQNEAQ (reference sequence). The CDR3 has 15 amino acids. With 1 base clipped from V and 6 bases from J, the junction kept 3 bases outside the gene matches. The DNA for the CDR3 is TGTGCCAGCAGCTTAGAACTAGCGGGGCCCAATGAGCAGTTCTTC. Protein sequence: CASSLELAGPNEQFF.

J is TRBJ1-3 and V is TRBV20-1; D is undetermined. V was trimmed by 3 bases and J by 0 bases, leaving 12 bases between them. The CDR3 is 15 amino acids. CDR1 and CDR2 (germline): DFQATT, SNEGSKA (reference sequence). The CDR3, as DNA: TGCAGTGCTAGTGGGGAGGTCAGCTCTGGAAACACCATATATTTT. Protein sequence: CSASGEVSSGNTIYF.

The chain couples TRBV15 to TRBJ2-7, with TRBD2 identical over 7 bases. The germline V gene has CDR1 LNHNV and CDR2 YYDKDF (reference sequence). This CDR3 has 14 residues. J gave up 6 bases and V 3 bases, and 8 bases lay outside the gene matches. CDR3 loop: CATSSGPGGREQYF. The CDR3 nucleotides are TGTGCCACCAGCAGTGGCCCGGGGGGTCGCGAGCAGTACTTC.

The chain is built from TRBV6-1 and TRBJ1-1; possibly TRBD1 for D (5 bases). CDR3 length: 15 amino acids. Germline V gene lookup returns CDR1 MNHNS and CDR2 SASEGT. The ends were cut back, 6 bases at V and 1 base at J, with 15 bases in the middle. As DNA, the CDR3 is TGTGCCAGCAGGGGGGACGGACCTTGGAACACTGAAGCTTTCTTT. This encodes CASRGDGPWNTEAFF.

This clonotype has only a few counts. The V and J genes are TRBV25-1 and TRBJ2-1; D remains ambiguous. Germline CDR1 MGHDK, CDR2 SYGVNS. The germline V and J ends were trimmed by 6 bases and 9 bases, with 9 bases remaining between them. The CDR3 sequence is 11 residues long. The CDR3 DNA is TGTGCCAGCAGCCGGAGCGCTGAGCAGTTCTTC. Translation: CASSRSAEQFF.